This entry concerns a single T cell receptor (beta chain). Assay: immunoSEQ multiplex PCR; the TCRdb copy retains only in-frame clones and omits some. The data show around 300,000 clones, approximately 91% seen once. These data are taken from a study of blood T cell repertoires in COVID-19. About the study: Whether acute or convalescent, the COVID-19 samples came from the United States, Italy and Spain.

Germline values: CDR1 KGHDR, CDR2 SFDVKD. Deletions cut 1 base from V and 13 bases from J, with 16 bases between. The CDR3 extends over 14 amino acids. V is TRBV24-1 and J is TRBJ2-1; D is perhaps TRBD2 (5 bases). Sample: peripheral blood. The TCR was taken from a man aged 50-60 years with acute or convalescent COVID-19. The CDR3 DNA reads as TGTGCCACCAGTGATTTCGCCCCGGACTCCGTTCAGTTCTTC. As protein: CATSDFAPDSVQFF.